This TCR beta chain was sequenced for a study of cytomegalovirus exposure and HLA in healthy donors. Study results and caveats: Solely CMV serostatus was available to characterize immune exposure. Researchers reported from a later analysis that most CMV-associated TCR beta chains appeared HLA-restricted.

In the PCR, 60 Vbeta and 13 Jbeta primers were used. Here immunoSEQ multiplex PCR was the method, and the copy in TCRdb shows in-frame clones only, minus some. The profile shows approximately 150,000 clones, approximately 84% of them singletons. Deletions cut 5 bases from V and 0 bases from J, with 13 bases between. The germline CDR1 and CDR2 sequences are SGDLS and YYNGEE. This CDR3 is built from 15 residues. With regard to this clone: Its antigen is as yet unknown.

The rearrangement joins TRBV9 to TRBJ2-3; D might be TRBD2 (6 bases). Specimen: PBMCs. This receptor was identified in a woman between 40 and 50 years old in good health and CMV-seronegative. CDR3 amino acids: CASRRAGSSTDTQYF. CDR3 DNA sequence: TGTGCCAGCAGAAGAGCGGGTTCTAGCACAGATACGCAGTATTTT. Filled out from reference TRBV9 and TRBJ2-3, the complete variable domain reads DSGVTQTPKHLITATGQRVTLRCSPRSGDLSVYWYQQSLDQGLQFLIQYYNGEERAKGNILERFSAQQFPDLHSELNLSSLELGDSALYFCASRRAGSSTDTQYFGPGTRLTVL.